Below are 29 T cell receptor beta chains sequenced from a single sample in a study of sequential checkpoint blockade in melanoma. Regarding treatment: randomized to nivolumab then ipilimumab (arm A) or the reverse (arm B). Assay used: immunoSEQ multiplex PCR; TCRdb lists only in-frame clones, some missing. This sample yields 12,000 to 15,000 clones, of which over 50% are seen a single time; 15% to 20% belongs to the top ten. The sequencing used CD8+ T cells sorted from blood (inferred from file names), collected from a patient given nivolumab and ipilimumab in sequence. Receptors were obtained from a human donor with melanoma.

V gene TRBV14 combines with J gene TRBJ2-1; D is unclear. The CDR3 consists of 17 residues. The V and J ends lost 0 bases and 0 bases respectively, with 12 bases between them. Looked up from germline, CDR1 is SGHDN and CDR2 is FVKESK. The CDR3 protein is CASSQEGGASSYNEQFF. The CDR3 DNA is TGTGCCAGCAGCCAAGAGGGTGGAGCGAGCTCCTACAATGAGCAGTTCTTC.

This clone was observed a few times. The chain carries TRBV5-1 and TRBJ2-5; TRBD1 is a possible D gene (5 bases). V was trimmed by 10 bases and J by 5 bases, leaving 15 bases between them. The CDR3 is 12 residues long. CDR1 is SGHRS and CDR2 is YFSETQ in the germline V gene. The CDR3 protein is CASYQGWETQYF. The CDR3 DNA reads TGCGCCTCCTACCAGGGTTGGGAGACCCAGTACTTC. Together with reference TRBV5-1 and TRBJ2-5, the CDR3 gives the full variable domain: KAGVTQTPRYLIKTRGQQVTLSCSPISGHRSVSWYQQTPGQGLQFLFEYFSETQRNKGNFPGRFSGRQFSNSRSEMNVSTLELGDSALYLCASYQGWETQYFGPGTRLLVL.

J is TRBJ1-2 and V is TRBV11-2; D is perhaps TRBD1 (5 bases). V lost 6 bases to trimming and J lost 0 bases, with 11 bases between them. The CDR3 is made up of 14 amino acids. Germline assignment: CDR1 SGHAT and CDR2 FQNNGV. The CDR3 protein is CASSSDMTNYGYTF. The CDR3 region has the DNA TGTGCCAGCAGTTCGGACATGACTAACTATGGCTACACCTTC.

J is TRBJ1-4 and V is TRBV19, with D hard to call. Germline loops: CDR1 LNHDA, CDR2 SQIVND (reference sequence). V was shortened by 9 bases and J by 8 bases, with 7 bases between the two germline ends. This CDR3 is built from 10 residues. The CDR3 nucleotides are TGTGCCAGCGCTCGGGAAAAACTGTTTTTT. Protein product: CASAREKLFF. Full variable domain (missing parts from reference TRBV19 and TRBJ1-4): DGGITQSPKYLFRKEGQNVTLSCEQNLNHDAMYWYRQDPGQGLRLIYYSQIVNDFQKGDIAEGYSVSREKKESFPLTVTSAQKNPTAFYLCASAREKLFFGSGTQLSVL.

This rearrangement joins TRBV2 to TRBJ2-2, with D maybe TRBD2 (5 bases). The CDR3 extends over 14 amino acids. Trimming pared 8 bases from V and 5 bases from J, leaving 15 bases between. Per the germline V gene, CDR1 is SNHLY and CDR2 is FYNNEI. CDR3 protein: CASLEDPGTGELFF. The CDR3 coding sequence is TGTGCCAGCCTGGAGGATCCCGGGACCGGGGAGCTGTTTTTT.

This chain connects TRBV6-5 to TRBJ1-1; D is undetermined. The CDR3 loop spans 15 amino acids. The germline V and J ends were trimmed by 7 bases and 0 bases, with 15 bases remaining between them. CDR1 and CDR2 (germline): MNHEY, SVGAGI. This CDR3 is CASIQSWAMNTEAFF. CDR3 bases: TGTGCCAGCATCCAATCCTGGGCGATGAACACTGAAGCTTTCTTT.

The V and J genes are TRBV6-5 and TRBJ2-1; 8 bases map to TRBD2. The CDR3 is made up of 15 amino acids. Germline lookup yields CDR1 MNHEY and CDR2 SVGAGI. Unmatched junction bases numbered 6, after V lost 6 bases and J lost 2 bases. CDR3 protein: CASSPSGSTYNEQFF. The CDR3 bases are TGTGCCAGCAGCCCCAGCGGGAGTACCTACAATGAGCAGTTCTTC.

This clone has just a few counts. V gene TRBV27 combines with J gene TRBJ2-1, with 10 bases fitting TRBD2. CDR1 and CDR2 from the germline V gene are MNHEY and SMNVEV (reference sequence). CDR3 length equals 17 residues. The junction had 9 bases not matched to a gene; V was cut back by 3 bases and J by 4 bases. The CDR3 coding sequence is TGTGCCAGCAGTTTCCTAGCGGGGGCCGGTATTTACAATGAGCAGTTCTTC. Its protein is CASSFLAGAGIYNEQFF.

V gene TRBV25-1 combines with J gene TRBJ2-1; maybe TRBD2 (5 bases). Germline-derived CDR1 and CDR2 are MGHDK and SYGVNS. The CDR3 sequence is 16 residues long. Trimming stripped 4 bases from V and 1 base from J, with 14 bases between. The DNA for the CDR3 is TGTGCCAGCAGTGGCCTAGAGGGTTCATCCTACAATGAGCAGTTCTTC. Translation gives CASSGLEGSSYNEQFF.

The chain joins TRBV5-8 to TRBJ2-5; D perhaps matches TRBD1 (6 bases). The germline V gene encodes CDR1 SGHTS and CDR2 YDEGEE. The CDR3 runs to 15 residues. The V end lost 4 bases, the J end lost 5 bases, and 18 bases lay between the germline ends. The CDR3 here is CASSPTGSVWETQYF. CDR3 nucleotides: TGTGCCAGCAGCCCTACAGGGTCAGTCTGGGAGACCCAGTACTTC. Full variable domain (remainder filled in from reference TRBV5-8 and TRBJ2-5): EAGVTQSPTHLIKTRGQQATLRCSPISGHTSVYWYQQALGLGLQFLLWYDEGEERNRGNFPPRFSGRQFPNYSSELNVNALELEDSALYLCASSPTGSVWETQYFGPGTRLLVL.

CDR3 bases: TGTGCCAGCAGCCAAGAGGGGACTAGCAGGGCAGGATACGAGCAGTACTTC. Its protein product is CASSQEGTSRAGYEQYF. V usage is TRBV5-4 and J usage is TRBJ2-7; TRBD2 agrees at 9 bases. V gave up 4 bases and J gave up 4 bases; unmatched junction bases: 15. This CDR3 spans 17 amino acids. Looked up from germline, CDR1 is SGHNT and CDR2 is YYREEE (reference sequence).

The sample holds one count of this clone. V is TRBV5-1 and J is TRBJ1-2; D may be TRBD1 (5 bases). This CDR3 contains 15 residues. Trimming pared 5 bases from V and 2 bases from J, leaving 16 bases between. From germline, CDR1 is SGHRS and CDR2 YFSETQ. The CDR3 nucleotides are TGCGCCAGCAGACAGGCGGGGCAGCTGAACTATGGCTACACCTTC. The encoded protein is CASRQAGQLNYGYTF.

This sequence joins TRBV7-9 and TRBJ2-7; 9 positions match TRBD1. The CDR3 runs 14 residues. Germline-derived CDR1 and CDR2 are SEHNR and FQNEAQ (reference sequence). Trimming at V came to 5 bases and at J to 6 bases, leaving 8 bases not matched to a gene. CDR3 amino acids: CASSPRDREGEQYF. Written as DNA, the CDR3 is TGTGCCAGCAGCCCAAGGGACAGGGAGGGCGAGCAGTACTTC.

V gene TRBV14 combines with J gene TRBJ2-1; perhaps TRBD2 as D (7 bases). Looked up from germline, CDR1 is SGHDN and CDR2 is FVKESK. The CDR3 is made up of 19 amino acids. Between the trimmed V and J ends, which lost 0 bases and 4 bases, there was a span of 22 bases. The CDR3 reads CASSQDRFGGHLGYNEQFF. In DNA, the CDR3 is TGTGCCAGCAGCCAAGATCGATTCGGGGGGCATCTGGGGTACAATGAGCAGTTCTTC.

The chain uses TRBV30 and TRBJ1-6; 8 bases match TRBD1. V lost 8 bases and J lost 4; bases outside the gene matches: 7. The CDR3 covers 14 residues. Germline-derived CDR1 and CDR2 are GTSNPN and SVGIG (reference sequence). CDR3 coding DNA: TGTGCCGGAGGACAGGGAACTTATAATTCACCCCTCCACTTT. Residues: CAGGQGTYNSPLHF.

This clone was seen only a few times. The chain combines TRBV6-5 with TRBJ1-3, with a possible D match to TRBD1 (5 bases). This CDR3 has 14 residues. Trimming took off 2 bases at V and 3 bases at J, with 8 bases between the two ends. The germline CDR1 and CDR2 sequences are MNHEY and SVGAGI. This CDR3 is CASSYAGNGNTIYF. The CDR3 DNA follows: TGTGCCAGCAGTTACGCAGGGAATGGAAACACCATATATTTT.

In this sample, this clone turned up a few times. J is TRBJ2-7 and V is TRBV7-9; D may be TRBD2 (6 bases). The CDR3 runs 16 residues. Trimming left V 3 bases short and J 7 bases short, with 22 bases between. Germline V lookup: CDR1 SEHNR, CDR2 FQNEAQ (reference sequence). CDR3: CASSFSSRDWLEEQYF. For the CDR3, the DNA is TGTGCCAGCAGCTTTTCATCGAGGGACTGGCTCGAAGAGCAGTACTTC. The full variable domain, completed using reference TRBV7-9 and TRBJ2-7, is DTGVSQNPRHKITKRGQNVTFRCDPISEHNRLYWYRQTLGQGPEFLTYFQNEAQLEKSRLLSDRFSAERPKGSFSTLEIQRTEQGDSAMYLCASSFSSRDWLEEQYFGPGTRLTVT.

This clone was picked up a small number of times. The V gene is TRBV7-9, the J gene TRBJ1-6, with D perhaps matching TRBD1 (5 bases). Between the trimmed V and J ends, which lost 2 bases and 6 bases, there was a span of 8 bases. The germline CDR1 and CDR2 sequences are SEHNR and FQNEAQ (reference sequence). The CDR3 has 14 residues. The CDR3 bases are TGTGCCAGCAGCTTACCACAGGCTAATTCACCCCTCCACTTT. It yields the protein CASSLPQANSPLHF. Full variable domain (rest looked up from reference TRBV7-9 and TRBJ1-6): DTGVSQNPRHKITKRGQNVTFRCDPISEHNRLYWYRQTLGQGPEFLTYFQNEAQLEKSRLLSDRFSAERPKGSFSTLEIQRTEQGDSAMYLCASSLPQANSPLHFGNGTRLTVT.

CDR3 loop: CASSWGRGSLFYEQYF. The CDR3, as DNA: TGTGCCAGCAGCTGGGGGCGGGGGAGCCTTTTCTACGAGCAGTACTTC. The J gene is TRBJ2-7, the V gene TRBV5-6, with D maybe TRBD2 (7 bases). Trimming left V 3 bases short and J 3 bases short, with 19 bases between. The CDR3 extends over 16 amino acids. Per the germline V gene, CDR1 is SGHDT and CDR2 is YYEEEE.

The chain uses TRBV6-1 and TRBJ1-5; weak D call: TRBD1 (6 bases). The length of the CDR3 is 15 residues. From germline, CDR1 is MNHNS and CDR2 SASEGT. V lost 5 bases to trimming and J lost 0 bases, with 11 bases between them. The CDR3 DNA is TGTGCCAGCAGTACAGGGCAATATAGCAATCAGCCCCAGCATTTT. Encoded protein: CASSTGQYSNQPQHF.

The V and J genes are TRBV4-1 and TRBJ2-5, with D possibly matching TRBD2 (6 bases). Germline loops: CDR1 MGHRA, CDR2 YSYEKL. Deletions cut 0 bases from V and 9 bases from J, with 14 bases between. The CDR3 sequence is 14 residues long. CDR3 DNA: TGCGCCAGCAGCCAAGAGGGACTCTCAGTGGCCCAGTACTTC. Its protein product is CASSQEGLSVAQYF.

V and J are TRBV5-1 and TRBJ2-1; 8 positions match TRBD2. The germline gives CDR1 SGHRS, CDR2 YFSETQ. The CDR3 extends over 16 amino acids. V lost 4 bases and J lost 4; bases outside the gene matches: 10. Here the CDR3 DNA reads TGCGCCAGCAGCCCGACGGGCGGGAGGCATTACAATGAGCAGTTCTTC. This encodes CASSPTGGRHYNEQFF.

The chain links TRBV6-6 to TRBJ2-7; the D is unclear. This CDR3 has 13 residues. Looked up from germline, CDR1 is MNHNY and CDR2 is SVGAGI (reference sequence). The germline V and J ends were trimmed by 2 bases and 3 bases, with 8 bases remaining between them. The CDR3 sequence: CASSYKQFYEQYF. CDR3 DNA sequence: TGTGCCAGCAGTTACAAACAGTTCTACGAGCAGTACTTC.

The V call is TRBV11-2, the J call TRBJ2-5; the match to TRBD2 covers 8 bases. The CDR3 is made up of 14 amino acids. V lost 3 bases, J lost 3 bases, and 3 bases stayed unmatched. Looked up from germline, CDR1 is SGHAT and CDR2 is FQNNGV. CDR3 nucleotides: TGTGCCAGCAGCTTTCCGGGAGGGGAAGAGACCCAGTACTTC. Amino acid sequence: CASSFPGGEETQYF.

The CDR3 sequence: CASSSPDRAWGTGELFF. CDR3 bases: TGTGCCAGCAGCTCTCCCGACAGGGCATGGGGCACCGGGGAGCTGTTTTTT. V and J are TRBV28 and TRBJ2-2; 7 bases match TRBD1. Trimming removed 6 bases from V and 4 bases from J; junction bases left unmatched: 14. The CDR3 runs 17 residues. Germline values: CDR1 MDHEN, CDR2 SYDVKM.

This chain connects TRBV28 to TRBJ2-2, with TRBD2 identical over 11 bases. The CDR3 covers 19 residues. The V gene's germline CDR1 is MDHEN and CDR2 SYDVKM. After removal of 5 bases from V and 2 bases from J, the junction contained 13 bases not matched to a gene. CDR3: CASSPRLAGLPLNTGELFF. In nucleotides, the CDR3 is TGTGCCAGCAGTCCCCGACTAGCGGGACTCCCTCTTAACACCGGGGAGCTGTTTTTT.

CDR3 loop: CASGSGYNEQYF. For the CDR3, the DNA is TGTGCCAGCGGGAGTGGGTATAACGAGCAGTACTTC. The V call is TRBV7-8, the J call TRBJ2-7; weak D call: TRBD2 (5 bases). The V gene lost 8 bases and the J gene lost 5 bases, with 13 bases spanning the gap. CDR3 size: 12 residues. Per germline, CDR1 SGHVS and CDR2 FQNEAQ.

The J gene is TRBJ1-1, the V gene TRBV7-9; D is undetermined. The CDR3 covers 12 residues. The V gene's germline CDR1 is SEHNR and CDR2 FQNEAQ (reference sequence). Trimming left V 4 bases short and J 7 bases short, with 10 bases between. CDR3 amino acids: CASSSAGREAFF. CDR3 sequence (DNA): TGTGCCAGCAGCTCCGCTGGGCGTGAAGCTTTCTTT.

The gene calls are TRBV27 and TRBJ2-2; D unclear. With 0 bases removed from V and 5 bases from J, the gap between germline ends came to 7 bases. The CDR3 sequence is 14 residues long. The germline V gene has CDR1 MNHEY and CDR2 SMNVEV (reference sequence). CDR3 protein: CASSLSEETGELFF. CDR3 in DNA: TGTGCCAGCAGTTTATCAGAGGAGACCGGGGAGCTGTTTTTT.